This entry features one T cell receptor (beta chain) sequence. What antigen it recognizes has not been identified. No much larger clonotype is one base removed from it; base qualities were not supplied. Library method: the immunoSEQ multiplex PCR assay. The deep sequencing platform assayed around 95,000 TCR templates per sample. Genomic DNA extracted from sorted T cells was the material used for TCRbeta CDR3 sequencing. The authors' analysis ran thus. The R programming language was used for the clonal analysis of the TCRbeta CDR3 data. Comparing unstimulated samples against CFSE-low samples taken after the reaction was how alloreactive CD4+ and CD8+ clones were defined. Alloreactive CD4+ clones were assigned to regulatory or non-regulatory origin by matching sequences to sorted unstimulated Treg and non-Treg repertoires. As stored in TCRdb, this immuneACCESS dataset retains in-frame rearrangements with V and J assigned. A fraction of the clones does not appear; measured against another copy, unresolved V genes explain less than half of the discrepancy, and the remainder lacks a known reason. The V and J calls and clone size come from that table; D and trimming were worked out from the DNA. The sample includes around 100,000 clones, with more than 85% observed a single time. Of the sample, 0.85% to 1.3% is held by the ten largest clones.

This sample is drawn from a study of siplizumab effects on memory and regulatory T cells (dated by TCRdb to the late 2010s). For context, the study as a whole: The study looked at the effect of siplizumab, an anti-CD2 antibody, on alloreactive T-cell subsets in allogeneic mixed lymphocyte reactions made from human PBMCs. Study-wide conclusions, independent of this receptor: For roughly 80-95% of proliferating CD4+ or CD8+ clones, no naive or memory phenotype could be assigned. Whether proliferating Tregs from siplizumab cultures actually had suppressive function was not functionally confirmed. Because sequences below about 10^-5 frequency were poorly captured, only a minor fraction of alloreactive clones could be mapped to unstimulated subsets. The cumulative frequency of alloreactive sequences traceable to unstimulated CD4+ memory T cells was significantly reduced by siplizumab. Compared with memory T cells, unstimulated naive T cells appeared more diverse, and naive cells seemed to make a substantial contribution to the alloresponse. In reactions with siplizumab, an average of about 62% of mappable alloreactive CD4+ clones were Treg-derived, compared with around 30% in control reactions.

Sorted unstimulated T cells and proliferating T cells recovered from mixed lymphocyte reactions underwent TCRbeta CDR3 sequencing. Fresh whole blood from 9 to 11 HLA-typed healthy donors was used as the source from which PBMCs were isolated. Sequences SGHNT (CDR1) and YYREEE (CDR2) are obtained from the germline V gene (reference sequence). V is pared back by 5 bases and J by 3 bases, with 26 bases lying between the germline termini. The cysteine opens and the phenylalanine closes a CDR3 of 18 amino acids. CDR3 DNA only is kept here, 54 bases in frame from base 1. The chain links TRBV5-4 with TRBJ1-1; D gene: possibly TRBD1, on 5 matching bases. The TCR comes from a human donor in good health. The material sequenced was CD4+ T cells sorted from blood. At the DNA level, the sequence is TGTGCCAGCAGAGATAAGCGGCTACCAGGGAATAGCCACACTGAAGCTTTCTTT. Its protein is CASRDKRLPGNSHTEAFF.